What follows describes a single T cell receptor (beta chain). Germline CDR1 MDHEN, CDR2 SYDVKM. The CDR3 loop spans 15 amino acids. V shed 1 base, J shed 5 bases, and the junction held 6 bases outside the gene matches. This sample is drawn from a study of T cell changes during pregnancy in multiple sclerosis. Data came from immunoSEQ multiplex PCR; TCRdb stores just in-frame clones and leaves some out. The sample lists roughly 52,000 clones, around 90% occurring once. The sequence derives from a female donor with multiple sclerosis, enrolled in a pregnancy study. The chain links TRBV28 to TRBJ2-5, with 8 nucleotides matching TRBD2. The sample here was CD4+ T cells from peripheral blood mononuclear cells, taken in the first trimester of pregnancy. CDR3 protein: CASSLSGTSFETQYF. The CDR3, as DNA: TGTGCCAGCAGTTTATCCGGGACTAGTTTTGAGACCCAGTACTTC. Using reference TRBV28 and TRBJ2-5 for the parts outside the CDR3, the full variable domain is DVKVTQSSRYLVKRTGEKVFLECVQDMDHENMFWYRQDPGLGLRLIYFSYDVKMKEKGDIPEGYSVSREKKERFSLILESASTNQTSMYLCASSLSGTSFETQYFGPGTRLLVL.